The 4 T cell receptor beta chains below were found in one sample sequenced in a study of shared clonotypes between healthy human individuals. Method: immunoSEQ multiplex PCR; TCRdb's copy keeps in-frame clones and lacks some. The repertoire holds roughly 1.4 million clones, with just under 99% as singletons. Input material: naive CD4+ T cells sorted from blood. Regarding subset: CD45RA+ positively selected. The receptors were gathered from a man in his thirties or forties in good health.

CDR3 sequence: CASSRGLGGLYEQYF. CDR3 sequence (DNA): TGTGCCAGCAGTAGGGGCCTGGGGGGGCTTTACGAGCAGTACTTC. The chain has TRBV6-5 and TRBJ2-7; the D gene is possibly TRBD2 (7 bases). The germline CDR1 and CDR2 sequences are MNHEY and SVGAGI. Between the trimmed V and J ends, which lost 5 bases and 4 bases, there was a span of 18 bases. The CDR3 is made up of 15 amino acids.

The chain uses TRBV18 and TRBJ1-3; D is perhaps TRBD1 (5 bases). There are 16 residues in the CDR3. Germline V gives CDR1 KGHSH, CDR2 LQKENI. V lost 2 bases, J lost 2 bases, and 13 bases lay in between. As DNA, the CDR3 is TGTGCCAGCTCACCATCAGGGATTGGAGCTGGAAACACCATATATTTT. Amino acids: CASSPSGIGAGNTIYF.

This sequence joins TRBV10-3 and TRBJ2-7, with D perhaps being TRBD1 or TRBD2 (5 bases each). The germline CDR1 and CDR2 sequences are ENHRY and SYGVKD. CDR3 length equals 15 residues. V lost 2 bases, J lost 5 bases, and 16 bases lay in between. In DNA form, the CDR3 reads TGTGCCATCAGTGAGATATTTATGGGGGACCACGAGCAGTACTTC. Translated, it gives CAISEIFMGDHEQYF.

This clone was recorded once. The chain combines TRBV2 with TRBJ2-2, with D uncertain. V dropped 8 bases and J dropped 2 bases, with 12 bases sitting between them. Germline V gene data show CDR1 as SNHLY and CDR2 as FYNNEI. The CDR3 is made up of 14 amino acids. CDR3 DNA sequence: TGTGCCAGCTGGTCGTCCCTCAACACCGGGGAGCTGTTTTTT. The encoded protein is CASWSSLNTGELFF.